This passage covers 13 T cell receptor beta chains from one sample sequenced in a study of blood T cell repertoires in COVID-19. Measured with immunoSEQ multiplex PCR; TCRdb has only the in-frame clones, and not every one. The data contain fewer than 250,000 clones, around four fifths of them seen just once; the ten biggest clones take up 0.9% to 0.95%. Sequencing input: peripheral blood. Source of these receptors: a man aged 55 to 70 with COVID-19, enrolled during active disease.

This chain joins TRBV5-4 and TRBJ1-2; tentative D call: TRBD1 (5 bases). The CDR3 has 13 amino acids. Germline V lookup: CDR1 SGHNT, CDR2 YYREEE (reference sequence). The V gene lost 1 base and the J gene lost 4 bases, with 8 bases spanning the gap. The chain's CDR3 is CASSLSRAYGYTF. The CDR3 DNA is TGTGCCAGCAGCTTGAGCAGGGCCTATGGCTACACCTTC.

The chain links TRBV13 to TRBJ2-1; 11 nucleotides line up with TRBD2. The CDR3 covers 16 residues. The germline CDR1 and CDR2 sequences are PRHDT and FYEKMQ (reference sequence). V lost 5 bases, J lost 6 bases, and 9 bases stayed unmatched. DNA for the CDR3: TGTGCCAGCAGCCCCCCTGGTAGCGGGAGGGCCAATGAGCAGTTCTTC. This encodes CASSPPGSGRANEQFF.

The table lists this clone with many counts. The chain joins TRBV5-1 to TRBJ1-1; TRBD1 might be the D (5 bases). The germline CDR1 and CDR2 sequences are SGHRS and YFSETQ. This CDR3 has 12 residues. The V gene lost 6 bases and the J gene lost 8 bases, with 14 bases spanning the gap. In DNA form, the CDR3 reads TGCGCCAGCATGGTGGGGGGAGGCGAAGCTTTCTTT. Residues: CASMVGGGEAFF. Together with reference TRBV5-1 and TRBJ1-1, the CDR3 gives the full variable domain: KAGVTQTPRYLIKTRGQQVTLSCSPISGHRSVSWYQQTPGQGLQFLFEYFSETQRNKGNFPGRFSGRQFSNSRSEMNVSTLELGDSALYLCASMVGGGEAFFGQGTRLTVV.

This chain connects TRBV28 to TRBJ2-7, with D possibly TRBD1 on 6 matching bases. This CDR3 comprises 13 residues. V dropped 10 bases and J dropped 0 bases, with 13 bases sitting between them. The germline V gene has CDR1 MDHEN and CDR2 SYDVKM. CDR3 nucleotide sequence: TGTGCCACCGGGACATCTCTCTCCTACGAGCAGTACTTC. Translation gives CATGTSLSYEQYF.

The chain carries TRBV5-1 and TRBJ1-2; possible D gene TRBD1, 6 bases. The CDR3 has 17 residues. V shed 4 bases and J shed 4 bases, with 23 bases lying between them. Germline lookup yields CDR1 SGHRS and CDR2 YFSETQ. The CDR3 sequence is CASSPGTRGRGPYGYTF. CDR3 sequence (DNA): TGCGCCAGCAGCCCCGGGACCAGGGGCCGCGGGCCCTATGGCTACACCTTC. Full variable domain (rest looked up from reference TRBV5-1 and TRBJ1-2): KAGVTQTPRYLIKTRGQQVTLSCSPISGHRSVSWYQQTPGQGLQFLFEYFSETQRNKGNFPGRFSGRQFSNSRSEMNVSTLELGDSALYLCASSPGTRGRGPYGYTFGSGTRLTVV.

This clone was counted a single time. This chain joins TRBV7-9 and TRBJ1-6; perhaps TRBD1 as D (5 bases). In germline, CDR1 is SEHNR, CDR2 FQNEAQ (reference sequence). V dropped 5 bases and J dropped 9 bases, with 17 bases sitting between them. This CDR3 region has 15 residues. The DNA for the CDR3 is TGTGCCAGCAGCAAAAAGGCACAGGACGGTTCACCCCTCCACTTT. It is translated as CASSKKAQDGSPLHF.

This chain links TRBV30 with TRBJ2-7; possible D gene TRBD2, 5 bases. The V and J ends lost 2 bases and 7 bases respectively, with 9 bases between them. Germline V gene sequence: CDR1 GTSNPN, CDR2 SVGIG (reference sequence). The CDR3 runs 11 residues. Here the CDR3 reads CAWSSRREQYF. In DNA form, the CDR3 reads TGTGCCTGGAGTAGTAGGAGGGAGCAGTACTTC.

The chain carries TRBV19 and TRBJ1-4; D gene ambiguous. Trimming took 10 bases from V and 5 from J, leaving 11 bases between them. CDR3 length: 12 residues. CDR1 is LNHDA and CDR2 is SQIVND in the germline V gene (reference sequence). The CDR3 DNA is TGTGCCACGGGGAAGACCAATGAAAAACTGTTTTTT. Translation: CATGKTNEKLFF.

The rearrangement links TRBV27 to TRBJ1-5; D is possibly TRBD1 (5 bases). The CDR3 extends over 14 amino acids. Germline V gives CDR1 MNHEY, CDR2 SMNVEV (reference sequence). The V end was cut by 3 bases, the J end by 7 bases, with 13 bases between. CDR3 protein: CASSLGGVGQPQHF. The CDR3 DNA is TGTGCCAGCAGTTTGGGAGGGGTCGGGCAGCCCCAGCATTTT.

The J gene is TRBJ1-3, the V gene TRBV19, with D possibly matching TRBD1 (5 bases). Trimming pared 7 bases from V and 6 bases from J, leaving 13 bases between. The CDR3 is 13 residues long. CDR1 is LNHDA and CDR2 is SQIVND in the germline V gene (reference sequence). The CDR3 DNA follows: TGTGCCAGTATGGGGCGTTCCGAAAACACCATATATTTT. Amino acids: CASMGRSENTIYF.

This chain uses TRBV6-5 with TRBJ1-5; D call uncertain. The CDR3 consists of 13 residues. Germline V lookup: CDR1 MNHEY, CDR2 SVGAGI. Trimming cost V 5 bases and J 1 base, with 6 bases left between them. The CDR3 region is CASSQISNQPQHF. The CDR3 DNA is TGTGCCAGCAGTCAGATAAGCAATCAGCCCCAGCATTTT.

The chain employs TRBV4-3 and TRBJ1-4; D is undetermined. Germline CDR1 LGHNA, CDR2 YSLEER. With 4 bases removed from V and 0 bases from J, the gap between germline ends came to 9 bases. CDR3 length: 15 residues. Here the CDR3 reads CASSPSSATNEKLFF. The CDR3 DNA follows: TGCGCCAGCAGCCCTTCCAGTGCAACTAATGAAAAACTGTTTTTT.

The chain has TRBV10-3 and TRBJ1-1; 11 nucleotides line up with TRBD1. Germline V gives CDR1 ENHRY, CDR2 SYGVKD. This CDR3 has 14 residues. J was trimmed by 11 bases and V by 2 bases; bases with no gene match: 7. CDR3 region: CAISETGTGGVAFF. CDR3 bases: TGTGCCATCAGTGAGACCGGGACAGGGGGAGTTGCTTTCTTT.